These 18 T cell receptor beta chains were all obtained from the same sample, sequenced in a study of shared clonotypes between healthy human individuals. As defined, naive CD8 cells were CD45RO-negative and positively selected for CCR7, with terminally differentiated effector memory CD45RA+ cells excluded. Assay: immunoSEQ multiplex PCR; the TCRdb copy retains only in-frame clones and omits some. This table has millions of clones, about 93% appearing once. The source material was naive CD8+ T cells from PBMCs. The source of these receptors is a man aged 18 to 35 in good health. Some clones in this sample may be carry-over from other donors' samples.

The chain couples TRBV6-5 to TRBJ1-4; tentative D call: TRBD1 (5 bases). The CDR3 spans 14 residues. The germline V and J ends were trimmed by 2 bases and 8 bases, with 12 bases remaining between them. In germline, CDR1 is MNHEY, CDR2 SVGAGI. The CDR3 reads CASSYGQGSEKLFF. CDR3 DNA: TGTGCCAGCAGTTACGGGCAGGGTTCGGAAAAACTGTTTTTT.

The chain combines TRBV15 with TRBJ1-2; TRBD1 matches at 9 bases. CDR3 length: 18 amino acids. Germline loops: CDR1 LNHNV, CDR2 YYDKDF (reference sequence). The ends lost 1 base at V and 2 bases at J; junction bases unmatched: 11. DNA for the CDR3: TGTGCCACCAGCAGAGCAAGAACAGGGGGCTGGGAGAACTATGGCTACACCTTC. Its translation is CATSRARTGGWENYGYTF.

V gene TRBV7-2 combines with J gene TRBJ1-5; no clear D gene. Germline CDR1 SGHTA, CDR2 FQGNSA. V lost 3 bases to trimming and J lost 1 base, with 10 bases between them. This CDR3 has 15 amino acids. For the CDR3, the DNA is TGTGCCAGCAGCTTTATTGTCGGGAGCAATCAGCCCCAGCATTTT. Amino acid sequence: CASSFIVGSNQPQHF. The variable domain in full, with the rest retrieved from reference TRBV7-2 and TRBJ1-5, is GAGVSQSPSNKVTEKGKDVELRCDPISGHTALYWYRQSLGQGLEFLIYFQGNSAPDKSGLPSDRFSAERTGGSVSTLTIQRTQQEDSAVYLCASSFIVGSNQPQHFGDGTRLSIL.

The V call is TRBV11-3, the J call TRBJ2-7, with a weak D call TRBD2 (5 bases). The CDR3 has 12 amino acids. The ends were cut back, 4 bases at V and 6 bases at J, with 10 bases in the middle. Germline V gene sequence: CDR1 SGHNT, CDR2 YENEEA. This CDR3 is CASSSRDGEQYF. CDR3 nucleotide sequence: TGTGCCAGCAGCTCCCGGGATGGCGAGCAGTACTTC.

This chain uses TRBV27 with TRBJ2-4; D ambiguous. Germline loops: CDR1 MNHEY, CDR2 SMNVEV (reference sequence). The V gene lost 2 bases and the J gene lost 0 bases, with 14 bases spanning the gap. CDR3 size: 17 residues. CDR3 DNA: TGTGCCAGCAGTTTACTGTTTGGTGGGGAAGCCAAAAACATTCAGTACTTC. Residues: CASSLLFGGEAKNIQYF.

This clone was seen just once. The CDR3 DNA sequence: TGCGCCAGCAGCCAAGTTTATAATCCGGGGAATGAGCAGTTCTTC. This encodes CASSQVYNPGNEQFF. V and J are TRBV4-1 and TRBJ2-1, with D tentatively TRBD2 (5 bases). V lost 1 base and J 7 bases, leaving 14 bases between the germline ends. The germline V gene has CDR1 MGHRA and CDR2 YSYEKL. The length of the CDR3 is 15 residues.

V and J are TRBV7-9 and TRBJ2-2; 12 bases map to TRBD2. The CDR3 loop spans 18 amino acids. After removal of 5 bases from V and 1 base from J, the junction contained 8 bases not matched to a gene. Germline CDR1 SEHNR, CDR2 FQNEAQ (reference sequence). The CDR3 coding sequence is TGTGCCAGCAGCACCGGACTAGCGGGGCCGTGGAACACCGGGGAGCTGTTTTTT. Its protein product is CASSTGLAGPWNTGELFF.

The rearrangement joins TRBV13 to TRBJ2-7; D is perhaps TRBD2 (6 bases). The CDR3 loop spans 12 amino acids. V shed 5 bases and J shed 7 bases, with 12 bases lying between them. Germline values: CDR1 PRHDT, CDR2 FYEKMQ (reference sequence). CDR3 region: CASSPGDREQYF. The CDR3 DNA is TGTGCCAGCAGCCCGGGGGACCGGGAGCAGTACTTC.

Comments on this clone: The same CDR3 arises from other DNA sequences in this sample as well. This chain uses TRBV7-9 with TRBJ1-5; perhaps TRBD1 as D (5 bases). The CDR3 has 14 residues. In germline, CDR1 is SEHNR, CDR2 FQNEAQ (reference sequence). Trimming left V 3 bases short and J 4 bases short, with 10 bases between. In DNA form, the CDR3 reads TGTGCCAGCAGCTTGGGGACTTATAATCAGCCCCAGCATTTT. It yields the protein CASSLGTYNQPQHF.

This chain joins TRBV2 and TRBJ1-2; D remains unclear. CDR3 length: 13 residues. Trimming stripped 4 bases from V and 5 bases from J, with 11 bases between. Germline loops: CDR1 SNHLY, CDR2 FYNNEI. This CDR3 reads CASSGPGLYGYTF. The CDR3 DNA sequence: TGTGCCAGCAGTGGCCCGGGGTTATATGGCTACACCTTC.

This chain links TRBV6-5 with TRBJ2-3; D remains ambiguous. Germline V gives CDR1 MNHEY, CDR2 SVGAGI. V dropped 2 bases and J dropped 0 bases, with 6 bases sitting between them. CDR3 size: 14 residues. This chain's CDR3 is CASSYRPSTDTQYF. The CDR3 nucleotides read TGTGCCAGCAGTTACAGACCTAGCACAGATACGCAGTATTTT.

The rearrangement joins TRBV11-2 to TRBJ2-3, with D uncertain. CDR3 length equals 12 residues. Germline V gene data show CDR1 as SGHAT and CDR2 as FQNNGV. Trimming cost V 7 bases and J 5 bases, with 10 bases left between them. The DNA of the CDR3 is TGTGCCAGCACCCCTTCCGGAGATACGCAGTATTTT. Residues: CASTPSGDTQYF.

The chain links TRBV5-6 to TRBJ2-1; no clear D gene. V lost 5 bases and J lost 10, with 10 bases in between. CDR1 and CDR2 (germline): SGHDT, YYEEEE. This CDR3 is 11 amino acids long. Here the CDR3 DNA reads TGTGCCAGCAGTGTGGCGGTCGAGCAGTTCTTC. Amino acids: CASSVAVEQFF.

This clone was picked up a small number of times. The genes are TRBV29-1 and TRBJ1-1; D gene uncertain. V was cut by 8 bases and J by 2 bases, with 9 bases left in between. Germline V gene sequence: CDR1 SQVTM, CDR2 ANQGSEA. The CDR3 length is 11 residues. As DNA, the CDR3 is TGCAGCTACCAGATCAACACTGAAGCTTTCTTT. Translating gives CSYQINTEAFF. The variable domain in full, with the rest retrieved from reference TRBV29-1 and TRBJ1-1, is SAVISQKPSRDICQRGTSLTIQCQVDSQVTMMFWYRQQPGQSLTLIATANQGSEATYESGFVIDKFPISRPNLTFSTLTVSNMSPEDSSIYLCSYQINTEAFFGQGTRLTVV.

This chain connects TRBV2 to TRBJ2-3; 8 positions match TRBD1. Trimming at V came to 10 bases and at J to 3 bases, leaving 12 bases not matched to a gene. This CDR3 has 15 amino acids. Per germline, CDR1 SNHLY and CDR2 FYNNEI. For the CDR3, the DNA is TGTGCCACATCGGATGACAGGGGCTTAACAGATACGCAGTATTTT. Translated: CATSDDRGLTDTQYF. The complete variable domain, with remaining parts taken from reference TRBV2 and TRBJ2-3, reads EPEVTQTPSHQVTQMGQEVILRCVPISNHLYFYWYRQILGQKVEFLVSFYNNEISEKSEIFDDQFSVERPDGSNFTLKIRSTKLEDSAMYFCATSDDRGLTDTQYFGPGTRLTVL.

V usage is TRBV30 and J usage is TRBJ2-3; D call uncertain. The CDR3 spans 14 residues. V was cut by 2 bases and J by 2 bases, with 11 bases left in between. Per germline, CDR1 GTSNPN and CDR2 SVGIG (reference sequence). Here the CDR3 DNA reads TGTGCCTGGAGTCTAAGCGCCTCCACAGATACGCAGTATTTT. Protein product: CAWSLSASTDTQYF. The entire variable domain, with the rest obtained from reference TRBV30 and TRBJ2-3, is as follows: SQTIHQWPATLVQPVGSPLSLECTVEGTSNPNLYWYRQAAGRGLQLLFYSVGIGQISSEVPQNLSASRPQDRQFILSSKKLLLSDSGFYLCAWSLSASTDTQYFGPGTRLTVL.

This clone was seen a handful of times. Other DNA sequences within the sample encode an identical CDR3. The chain employs TRBV28 and TRBJ1-1; D perhaps matches TRBD1 (6 bases). The CDR3 runs to 14 residues. V was trimmed by 2 bases and J by 6 bases, leaving 13 bases between them. Germline assignment: CDR1 MDHEN and CDR2 SYDVKM. The CDR3 DNA follows: TGTGCCAGCAGTTTAAATCGGGGGCCGGCTGAAGCTTTCTTT. It encodes CASSLNRGPAEAFF.

The rearrangement links TRBV28 to TRBJ1-4; the D is unclear. CDR1 is MDHEN, CDR2 SYDVKM, per germline. The CDR3 totals 15 residues. Trimming removed 6 bases from V and 5 bases from J, with 16 bases in between. The CDR3 nucleotides are TGTGCCAGCAGGAGTCTTCCGTCTCTGAATGAAAAACTGTTTTTT. Translation: CASRSLPSLNEKLFF.